The clone carrying this T cell receptor (beta chain) occurred many times. The antigen is unknown. This record comes from a study of molecular identifiers for immune sequencing clone quantification. Across the study: Naive CD8 cell RNA, from about 20,000 or 100,000 cells, was split five ways in replicates, with four sequenced.

Making the bulk TCR libraries relied on previously described methods and listed TCR primers. TCRdb called the PCR reads again in MiXCR, with one record for every CDR3 protein. The top ten clones hold 3.5% to 4% of a sample with over 50,000 distinct CDR3 sequences, 36% of them seen once. General study findings and limits: Clones that had above 20 RNA copies took up over 97% of effector molecules but under 1% in naive cells. Spiked Jurkat TCR RNA equal to one cell could reportedly be picked out among 940,000 or so naive cells.

Trimming took 5 bases from V and 3 from J, leaving 8 bases between them. CDR1 and CDR2 (germline): MNHNY, SVGAGI (reference sequence). The CDR3 is made up of 13 amino acids. The rearrangement links TRBV6-6 to TRBJ1-5; no reliable D call. The TCR sequence derives from a human donor in good health. Some libraries in this study had Jurkat cell RNA spiked in. The sequenced material came from naive CD8+ T cells from blood, with Jurkat cell RNA spiked in. Subset in this sample: FACS-sorted CD8+CD4-CCR7+CD45RA+ naive T cells. DNA for the CDR3: TGTGCCAGCAGTCTACAGATCAATCAGCCCCAGCATTTT. Its translation is CASSLQINQPQHF.